The clone carrying this TCR beta chain was recorded once. Clones were sequenced by immunoSEQ multiplex PCR, and TCRdb holds only the in-frame ones, with some missing. The table lists about 2 million clones, about 95% of them singletons. The sample comes from a study of shared clonotypes between healthy human individuals. The V end was cut by 10 bases, the J end by 6 bases, with 13 bases between. This CDR3 is built from 12 residues. Germline CDR1 reads SNHLY; CDR2 reads FYNNEI. Positive CCR7 selection of CD45RO-negative cells yielded the naive CD8 cells, and terminally differentiated effector memory CD45RA+ cells were excluded.

The clonotype was recovered from a man between 18 and 35 years old in good health. The material sequenced was naive CD8+ T cells sorted from blood. This chain uses TRBV2 with TRBJ2-1; perhaps TRBD2 as D (6 bases). CDR3 coding DNA: TGTGCCACTGGGTGGGGACTCAATGAGCAGTTCTTC. It is translated as CATGWGLNEQFF.